The subject of this entry is one TCR beta chain. Its antigen is unidentified. Some clones are missing from TCRdb's copy, which holds only in-frame ones; the method was immunoSEQ multiplex PCR. The table has approximately 600,000 clones, around 96% seen once. The V and J ends lost 3 bases and 2 bases respectively, with 8 bases between them. In germline, CDR1 is SGDLS, CDR2 YYNGEE. This CDR3 comprises 13 residues. Naivety among CD8 cells was defined by CD45RO negativity and positive CCR7 selection, thereby excluding terminally differentiated effector memory CD45RA+ cells. These data come from a study of shared clonotypes between healthy human individuals. Notes on the study in general: About 5% of naive CD4 clonotypes were common to several donors.

This chain links TRBV9 with TRBJ1-2; D call uncertain. Sequencing was carried out using naive CD8+ T cells sorted from blood. The receptor was derived from a woman aged 25-40 years in good health. This CDR3 is CASSADENYGYTF. CDR3 sequence (DNA): TGTGCCAGCAGCGCGGACGAAAACTATGGCTACACCTTC.